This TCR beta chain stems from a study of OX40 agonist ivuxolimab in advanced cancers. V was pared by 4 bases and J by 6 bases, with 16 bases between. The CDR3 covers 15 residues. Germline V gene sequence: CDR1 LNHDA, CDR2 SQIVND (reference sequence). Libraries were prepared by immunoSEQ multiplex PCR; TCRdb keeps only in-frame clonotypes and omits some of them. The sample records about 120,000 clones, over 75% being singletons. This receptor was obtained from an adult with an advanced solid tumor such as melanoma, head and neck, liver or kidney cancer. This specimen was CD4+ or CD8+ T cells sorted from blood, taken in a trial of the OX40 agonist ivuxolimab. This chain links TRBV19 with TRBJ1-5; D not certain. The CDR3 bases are TGTGCCAGTAGTACCGTTATGGGCGGAGGTCAGCCCCAGCATTTT. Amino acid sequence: CASSTVMGGGQPQHF. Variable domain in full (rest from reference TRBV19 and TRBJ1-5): DGGITQSPKYLFRKEGQNVTLSCEQNLNHDAMYWYRQDPGQGLRLIYYSQIVNDFQKGDIAEGYSVSREKKESFPLTVTSAQKNPTAFYLCASSTVMGGGQPQHFGDGTRLSIL.